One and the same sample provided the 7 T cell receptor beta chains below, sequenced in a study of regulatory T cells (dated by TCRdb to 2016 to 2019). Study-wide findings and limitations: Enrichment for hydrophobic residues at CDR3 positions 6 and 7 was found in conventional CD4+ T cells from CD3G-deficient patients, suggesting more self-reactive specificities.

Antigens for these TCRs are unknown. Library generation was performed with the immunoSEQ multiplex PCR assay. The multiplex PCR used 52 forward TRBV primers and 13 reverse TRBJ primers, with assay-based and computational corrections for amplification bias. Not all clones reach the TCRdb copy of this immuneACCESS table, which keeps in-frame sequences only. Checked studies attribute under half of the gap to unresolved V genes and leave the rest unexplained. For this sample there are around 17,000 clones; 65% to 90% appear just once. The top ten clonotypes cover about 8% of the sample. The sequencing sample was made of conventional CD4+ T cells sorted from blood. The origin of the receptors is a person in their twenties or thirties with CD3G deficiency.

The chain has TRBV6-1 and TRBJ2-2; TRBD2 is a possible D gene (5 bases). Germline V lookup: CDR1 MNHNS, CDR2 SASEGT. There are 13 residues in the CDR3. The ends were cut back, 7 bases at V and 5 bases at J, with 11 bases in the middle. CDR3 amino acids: CASTTSGTGELFF. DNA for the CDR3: TGTGCCAGCACTACTAGTGGAACCGGGGAGCTGTTTTTT.

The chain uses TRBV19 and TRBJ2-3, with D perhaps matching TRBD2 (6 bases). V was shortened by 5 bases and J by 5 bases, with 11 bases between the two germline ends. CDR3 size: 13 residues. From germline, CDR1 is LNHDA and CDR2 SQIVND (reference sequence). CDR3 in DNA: TGTGCCAGTAGTGTTAGGAGGGGAGATACGCAGTATTTT. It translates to CASSVRRGDTQYF.

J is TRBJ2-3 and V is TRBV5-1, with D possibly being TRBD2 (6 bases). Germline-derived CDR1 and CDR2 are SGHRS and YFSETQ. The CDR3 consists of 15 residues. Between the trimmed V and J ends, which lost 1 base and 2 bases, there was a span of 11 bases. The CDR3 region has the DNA TGCGCCAGCAGCTTGTCAGGAGGGCACACAGATACGCAGTATTTT. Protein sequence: CASSLSGGHTDTQYF.

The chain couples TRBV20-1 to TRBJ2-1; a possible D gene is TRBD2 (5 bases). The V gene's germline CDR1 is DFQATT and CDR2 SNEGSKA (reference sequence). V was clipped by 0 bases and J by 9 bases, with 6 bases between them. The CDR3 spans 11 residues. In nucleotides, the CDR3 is TGCAGTGCTAGAGAGCGGGTTGAGCAGTTCTTC. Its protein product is CSARERVEQFF.

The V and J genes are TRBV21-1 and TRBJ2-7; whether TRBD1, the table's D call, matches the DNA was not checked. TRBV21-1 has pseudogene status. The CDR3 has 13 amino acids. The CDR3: CASICGHCYEQYF. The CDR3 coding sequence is TGTGCCAGCATCTGTGGGCATTGTTACGAGCAGTACTTC.

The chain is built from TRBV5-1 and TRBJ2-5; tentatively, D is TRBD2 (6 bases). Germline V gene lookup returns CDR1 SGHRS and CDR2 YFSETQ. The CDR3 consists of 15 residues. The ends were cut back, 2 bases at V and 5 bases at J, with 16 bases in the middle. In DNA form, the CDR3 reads TGCGCCAGCAGCTTTACCGGGACTCCGAGGGAGACCCAGTACTTC. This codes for CASSFTGTPRETQYF.

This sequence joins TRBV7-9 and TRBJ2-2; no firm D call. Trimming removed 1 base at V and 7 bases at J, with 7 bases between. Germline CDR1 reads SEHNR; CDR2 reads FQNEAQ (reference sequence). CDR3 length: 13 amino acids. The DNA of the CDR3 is TGTGCCAGCAGCTTAGAGACGTTCGGGGAGCTGTTTTTT. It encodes CASSLETFGELFF.